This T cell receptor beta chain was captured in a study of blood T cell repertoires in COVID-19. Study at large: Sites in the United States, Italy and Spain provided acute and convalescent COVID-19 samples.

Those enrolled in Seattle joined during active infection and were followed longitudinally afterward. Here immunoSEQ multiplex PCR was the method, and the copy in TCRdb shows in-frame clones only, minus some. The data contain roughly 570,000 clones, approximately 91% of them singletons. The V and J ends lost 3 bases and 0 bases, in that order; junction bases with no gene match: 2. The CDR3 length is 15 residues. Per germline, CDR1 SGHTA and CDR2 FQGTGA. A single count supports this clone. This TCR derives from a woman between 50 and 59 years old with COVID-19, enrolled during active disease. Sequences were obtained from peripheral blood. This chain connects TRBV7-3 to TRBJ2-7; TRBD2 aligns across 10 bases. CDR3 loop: CASSFLAGVSYEQYF. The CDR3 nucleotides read TGTGCCAGCAGCTTTCTAGCGGGGGTCTCCTACGAGCAGTACTTC. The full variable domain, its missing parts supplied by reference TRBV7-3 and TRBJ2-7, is GAGVSQTPSNKVTEKGKYVELRCDPISGHTALYWYRQSLGQGPEFLIYFQGTGAADDSGLPNDRFFAVRPEGSVSTLKIQRTERGDSAVYLCASSFLAGVSYEQYFGPGTRLTVT.